This TCR beta chain was captured by sequencing in a study of CD8 T cells in Susac syndrome. Germline V lookup: CDR1 MGHDK, CDR2 SYGVNS. The ends lost 4 bases at V and 0 bases at J; junction bases unmatched: 6. The length of the CDR3 is 17 residues. About 0.5 to 1 ug RNA was reverse transcribed with random hexamers. Via MiXCR, TCRdb re-called the immunoSEQ multiplex PCR reads, giving one row per CDR3 protein. Seen here are some 190,000 distinct CDR3 sequences, 85% to 95% observed once, and the top ten hold about 0.1%. V gene TRBV25-1 combines with J gene TRBJ1-6; 7 positions match TRBD1. The specimen sequenced was CD4+ T cells from PBMCs. The sequence derives from a human donor in good health. The CDR3 coding sequence is TGTGCCAGCAGTGCGGGACAGAAATTCTCCTATAATTCACCCCTCCACTTT. This sequence encodes CASSAGQKFSYNSPLHF.